Following are 18 T cell receptor beta chains from one sample sequenced in a study of blood T cells in healthy people across ages. A J-beta primer mix and a sample-barcoded 5' primer were used in a second PCR of about 7 to 12 cycles. TCRdb used MiXCR to reprocess the 5' RACE reads, holding one entry per CDR3 protein. The sample consists of roughly 1 million distinct CDR3 sequences, almost 25% of them appearing once. The same sample was also used in a study of T cells of mothers and their children.

Material for sequencing was blood. Receptors originate from a girl aged 2-10 years in good health.

V usage is TRBV12-3 or TRBV12-4 and J usage is TRBJ1-3, with D possibly TRBD1 on 6 matching bases. The V end lost 5 bases, the J end lost 2 bases, and 19 bases lay between the germline ends. This CDR3 is 17 amino acids long. CDR3 nucleotide sequence: TGTGCCAGCAGTCCCATACCTAACAGGGCCGCTGGAAACACCATATATTTT. The encoded protein is CASSPIPNRAAGNTIYF.

The chain employs TRBV29-1 and TRBJ1-1, with D uncertain. There are 12 residues in the CDR3. Germline V gives CDR1 SQVTM, CDR2 ANQGSEA. V was trimmed by 7 bases and J by 0 bases, leaving 9 bases between them. CDR3 DNA sequence: TGCAGCGGCGCGGCTCTGAACACTGAAGCTTTCTTT. It encodes CSGAALNTEAFF.

This clonotype has only one observation. This rearrangement joins TRBV12-3 or TRBV12-4 to TRBJ1-2; 8 bases line up with TRBD1. The V segment lost 2 bases and the J segment 5 bases; nucleotides outside the gene matches: 10. The length of the CDR3 is 16 residues. This CDR3 reads CASSLTLGTGFYGYTF. CDR3 DNA: TGTGCCAGCAGTTTAACCCTAGGGACAGGTTTTTATGGCTACACCTTC.

This clonotype was found a few times. No conserved phenylalanine or tryptophan ends this CDR3, so it is likely a read error. The V call is TRBV6-2 or TRBV6-3, the J call TRBJ2-7; weak D call: TRBD2 (6 bases). Trimming cost V 0 bases and J 4 bases, with 16 bases left between them. This CDR3 region has 16 residues. Germline V gives CDR1 MNHEY, CDR2 SVGEGT. CDR3 in amino acids: CASSYSPGDPGYEQYL. The CDR3 DNA sequence: TGTGCCAGCAGTTACTCTCCGGGGGATCCGGGATACGAGCAGTACCTC.

This clonotype was seen more than once but under ten times. The chain has TRBV20-1 and TRBJ2-1; possibly TRBD2 for D (6 bases). The V end lost 3 bases, the J end lost 1 base, and 16 bases lay between the germline ends. CDR1 and CDR2 (germline): DFQATT, SNEGSKA (reference sequence). This CDR3 region has 16 residues. The CDR3 nucleotides read TGCAGTGCTAGTTTCGAGCGGGTGATTTCCTACAATGAGCAGTTCTTC. Protein: CSASFERVISYNEQFF.

There are a few counts of this clonotype. The chain combines TRBV12-3 or TRBV12-4 with TRBJ2-5; 8 bases align to TRBD2. The J call is doubtful: the DNA matches TRBJ2-1 better. The CDR3 has 12 amino acids. CDR3 in amino acids: CAMGLGFTEQFF. The CDR3 DNA follows: TGTGCCATGGGACTAGGATTCACTGAGCAGTTCTTC.

This clonotype was counted a few times. This rearrangement joins TRBV5-1 to TRBJ1-3; D is ambiguous. Germline loops: CDR1 SGHRS, CDR2 YFSETQ. There are 15 residues in the CDR3. V lost 1 base and J 0 bases, leaving 8 bases between the germline ends. DNA of the CDR3: TGCGCCAGCAGCTTGTCCGGGAGCTCTGGAAACACCATATATTTT. Its protein is CASSLSGSSGNTIYF.

This clonotype was seen more than once but under ten times. Relative to the germline gene, one junction end is altered; a read error may explain this. V gene TRBV7-7 combines with J gene TRBJ2-5; D is undetermined. Germline assignment: CDR1 SSHAT and CDR2 FNYEAQ (reference sequence). The length of the CDR3 is 13 residues. The CDR3 DNA is TGTGCTAGCAGCTTTACAGACGAAGAGACCCAGTACTTC. Amino acid sequence: CASSFTDEETQYF. Complete variable domain (other parts from reference TRBV7-7 and TRBJ2-5): GAGVSQSPRYKVTKRGQDVTLRCDPISSHATLYWYQQALGQGPEFLTYFNYEAQPDKSGLPSDRFSAERPEGSISTLTIQRTEQRDSAMYRCASSFTDEETQYFGPGTRLLVL.

This rearrangement joins TRBV28 to TRBJ1-4; D is perhaps TRBD1 (5 bases). There are 17 residues in the CDR3. Per the germline V gene, CDR1 is MDHEN and CDR2 is SYDVKM. Trimming stripped 5 bases from V and 0 bases from J, with 16 bases between. The CDR3 spells CASSLGVGPATNEKLFF. Written as DNA, the CDR3 is TGTGCCAGCAGTCTAGGGGTTGGCCCTGCAACTAATGAAAAACTGTTTTTT.

The chain is built from TRBV25-1 and TRBJ1-1, with TRBD1 matching over 7 bases. Germline loops: CDR1 MGHDK, CDR2 SYGVNS. Trimming cost V 6 bases and J 5 bases; bases outside gene matches: 9. CDR3 length equals 14 residues. The CDR3 spells CASRGGGGVTEAFF. CDR3 sequence (DNA): TGTGCCAGCAGGGGGGGAGGGGGCGTGACTGAAGCTTTCTTT.

This clonotype was seen more than once but under ten times. The genes are TRBV7-9 and TRBJ2-1; 7 positions agree with TRBD2. V lost 6 bases to trimming and J lost 2 bases; unmatched junction nucleotides: 7. This CDR3 is 15 amino acids long. Germline CDR1 and CDR2: SEHNR and FQNEAQ (reference sequence). CDR3 sequence reads: CASRWAGDPYNEQFF. In DNA, the CDR3 is TGTGCCAGCAGGTGGGCGGGAGACCCCTACAATGAGCAGTTCTTC.

The chain has TRBV6-5 and TRBJ1-2; 8 positions agree with TRBD1. The V segment lost 5 bases and the J segment 4 bases; nucleotides outside the gene matches: 6. Germline CDR1 and CDR2: MNHEY and SVGAGI. The length of the CDR3 is 14 residues. For the CDR3, the DNA is TGTGCCAGCAGTGCAGGACAGGGTGGCTATGGCTACACCTTC. This translates into CASSAGQGGYGYTF.

V and J are TRBV11-2 and TRBJ1-2; D ambiguous. Germline CDR1 SGHAT, CDR2 FQNNGV. The CDR3 has 14 residues. The V gene lost 3 bases and the J gene lost 0 bases, with 8 bases spanning the gap. The CDR3 loop is CASSLSSTNYGYTF. Here the CDR3 DNA reads TGTGCCAGCAGCTTGTCCAGCACTAACTATGGCTACACCTTC.

This clonotype has a handful of counts. The chain combines TRBV4-1 with TRBJ2-2; 7 bases align to TRBD1. Looked up from germline, CDR1 is MGHRA and CDR2 is YSYEKL. V lost 4 bases, J lost 5 bases, and 10 bases stayed unmatched. The CDR3 totals 16 residues. CDR3 loop: CASSPIGTEGTGELFF. CDR3 in DNA: TGCGCCAGCAGCCCAATTGGGACAGAGGGGACCGGGGAGCTGTTTTTT.

The chain employs TRBV11-2 and TRBJ2-5; D call uncertain. Germline V gene sequence: CDR1 SGHAT, CDR2 FQNNGV. Trimming removed 1 base at V and 12 bases at J, with 18 bases between. This CDR3 contains 14 residues. This chain's CDR3 is CASSLASFGQWKYF. In nucleotides, the CDR3 is TGTGCCAGCAGCTTAGCTTCGTTTGGGCAGTGGAAGTACTTC. The variable domain in full, completed from reference TRBV11-2 and TRBJ2-5, reads EAGVAQSPRYKIIEKRQSVAFWCNPISGHATLYWYQQILGQGPKLLIQFQNNGVVDDSQLPKDRFSAERLKGVDSTLKIQPAKLEDSAVYLCASSLASFGQWKYFGPGTRLLVL.

With respect to this clonotype: Likely a read error: the CDR3 ends without its conserved phenylalanine or tryptophan. No DNA is shown, since the ends of the CDR3 on it are uncertain; the CDR3 is the one TCRdb lists. The chain carries TRBV7-9 and TRBJ2-1. Germline CDR1 reads SEHNR; CDR2 reads FQNEAQ (reference sequence). The length of the CDR3 is 14 amino acids, counting both ends. CDR3: CASSLAASGSLQII.

V is TRBV5-6 and J is TRBJ2-7, with D hard to call. CDR3 size: 15 residues. Per the germline V gene, CDR1 is SGHDT and CDR2 is YYEEEE. Trimming pared 1 base from V and 4 bases from J, leaving 15 bases between. The CDR3 coding sequence is TGTGCCAGCAGCTTGATTCGCCTAGAACCTTACGAGCAGTACTTC. Its translation: CASSLIRLEPYEQYF. The variable domain in full, completed from reference TRBV5-6 and TRBJ2-7, reads DAGVTQSPTHLIKTRGQQVTLRCSPKSGHDTVSWYQQALGQGPQFIFQYYEEEERQRGNFPDRFSGHQFPNYSSELNVNALLLGDSALYLCASSLIRLEPYEQYFGPGTRLTVT.

This clonotype turned up a few times. The chain carries TRBV28 and TRBJ1-2; D not resolved. CDR1 and CDR2 from the germline V gene are MDHEN and SYDVKM. V lost 3 bases and J 5 bases, leaving 13 bases between the germline ends. The CDR3 is made up of 14 amino acids. The CDR3 protein is CASSLAGTLYGYTF. The CDR3 DNA sequence: TGTGCCAGCAGTTTGGCAGGCACCCTTTATGGCTACACCTTC.